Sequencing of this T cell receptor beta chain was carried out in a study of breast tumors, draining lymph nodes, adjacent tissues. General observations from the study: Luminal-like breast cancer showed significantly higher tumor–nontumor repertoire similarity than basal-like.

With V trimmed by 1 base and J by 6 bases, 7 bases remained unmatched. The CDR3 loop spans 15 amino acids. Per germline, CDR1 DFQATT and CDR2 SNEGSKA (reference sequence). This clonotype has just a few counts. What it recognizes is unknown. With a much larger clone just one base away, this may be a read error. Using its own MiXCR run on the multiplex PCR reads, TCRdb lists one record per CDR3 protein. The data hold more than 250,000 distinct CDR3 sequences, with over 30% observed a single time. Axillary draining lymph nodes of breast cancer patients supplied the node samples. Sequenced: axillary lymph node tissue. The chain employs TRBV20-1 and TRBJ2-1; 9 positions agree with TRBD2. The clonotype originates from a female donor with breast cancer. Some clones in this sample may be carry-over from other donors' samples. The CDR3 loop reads CSARGSSGKSNEQFF. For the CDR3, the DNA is TGCAGTGCTAGAGGGTCTAGCGGGAAGTCCAATGAGCAGTTCTTC.